What follows is one TCR beta chain and its context. Germline values: CDR1 SGHDN, CDR2 FVKESK. Trimming removed 4 bases from V and 6 bases from J, with 13 bases in between. The CDR3 totals 15 residues. These data are taken from a study of shared T cell receptors in the human thymus. This table comes from immunoSEQ multiplex PCR, and its TCRdb copy is limited to in-frame clones, with some not included. The table includes hundreds of thousands of clones, approximately 87% detected once. These data were likewise used in another study, on human thymus T cells. From that paper: Related research reported highly overlapping thymic repertoires among unrelated individuals.

The sample comprised thymocytes. This chain uses TRBV14 with TRBJ1-6, with TRBD1 as a possible D gene (5 bases). The TCR was taken from a boy less than two years old with a congenital heart defect. This CDR3 reads CASSPGTPGNSPLHF. CDR3 nucleotides: TGTGCCAGCAGCCCCGGGACTCCCGGTAATTCACCCCTCCACTTT.